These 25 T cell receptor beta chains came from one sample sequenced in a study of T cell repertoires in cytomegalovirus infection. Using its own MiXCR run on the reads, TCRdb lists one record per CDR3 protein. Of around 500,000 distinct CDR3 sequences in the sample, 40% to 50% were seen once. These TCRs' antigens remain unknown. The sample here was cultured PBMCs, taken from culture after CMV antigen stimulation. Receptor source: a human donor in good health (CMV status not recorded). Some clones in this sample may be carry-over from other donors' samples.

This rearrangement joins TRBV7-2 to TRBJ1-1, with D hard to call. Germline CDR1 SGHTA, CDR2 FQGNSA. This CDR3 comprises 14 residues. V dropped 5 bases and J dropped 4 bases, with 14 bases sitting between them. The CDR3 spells CASSRTSLATEAFF. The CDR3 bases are TGTGCCAGCAGCAGGACCTCACTGGCCACTGAAGCTTTCTTT.

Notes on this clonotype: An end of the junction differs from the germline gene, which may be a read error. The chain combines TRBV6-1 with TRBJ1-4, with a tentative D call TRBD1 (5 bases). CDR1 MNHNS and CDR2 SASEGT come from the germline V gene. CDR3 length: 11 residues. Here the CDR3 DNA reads TGTGCCAGCAGTGAAATGGGGGAATCTGTTTTT. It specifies CASSEMGESVF.

In nucleotides, the CDR3 is TGTGCCAGCAGCATCAAGGCCCCTGAGACCCAGTACTTC. Translating gives CASSIKAPETQYF. The V call is TRBV28, the J call TRBJ2-5; D not certain. Germline CDR1 is MDHEN and CDR2 is SYDVKM. V shed 6 bases and J shed 5 bases, with 13 bases lying between them. CDR3 length equals 13 residues.

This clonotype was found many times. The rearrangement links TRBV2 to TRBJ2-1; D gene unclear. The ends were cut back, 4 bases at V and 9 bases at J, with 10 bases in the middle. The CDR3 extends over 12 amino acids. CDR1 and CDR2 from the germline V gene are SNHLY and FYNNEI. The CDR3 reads CASSGGFGEQFF. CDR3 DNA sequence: TGTGCCAGCAGTGGCGGTTTCGGTGAGCAGTTCTTC.

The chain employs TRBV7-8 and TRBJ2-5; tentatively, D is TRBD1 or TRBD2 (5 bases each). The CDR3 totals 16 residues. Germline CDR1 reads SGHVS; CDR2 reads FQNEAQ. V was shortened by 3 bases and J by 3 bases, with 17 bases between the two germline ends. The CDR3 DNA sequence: TGTGCCAGCAGCTTTAACCGGGGCGGAACAGAAGAGACCCAGTACTTC. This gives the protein CASSFNRGGTEETQYF.

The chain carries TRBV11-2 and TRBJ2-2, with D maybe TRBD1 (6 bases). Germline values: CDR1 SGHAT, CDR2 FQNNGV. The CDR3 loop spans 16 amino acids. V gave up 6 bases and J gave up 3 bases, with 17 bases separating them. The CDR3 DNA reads TGTGCCAGCAGGGGGGCACCCCCCGGGGACACCGGGGAGCTGTTTTTT. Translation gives CASRGAPPGDTGELFF.

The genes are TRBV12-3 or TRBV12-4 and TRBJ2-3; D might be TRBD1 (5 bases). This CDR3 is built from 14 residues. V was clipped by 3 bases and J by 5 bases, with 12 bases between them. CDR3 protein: CASSFGQGRDTQYF. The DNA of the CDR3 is TGTGCCAGCAGTTTTGGGCAGGGCAGAGATACGCAGTATTTT.

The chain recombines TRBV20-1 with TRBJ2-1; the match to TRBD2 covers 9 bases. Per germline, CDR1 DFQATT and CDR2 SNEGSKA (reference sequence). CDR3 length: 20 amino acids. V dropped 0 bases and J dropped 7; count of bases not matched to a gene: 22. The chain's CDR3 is CSARDPSRPGLAFPGNEQFF. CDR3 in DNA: TGCAGTGCTAGAGATCCGTCCCGTCCCGGACTAGCGTTTCCTGGGAATGAGCAGTTCTTC.

The CDR3 DNA is TGTGCCAGCAGCTTAGCGGGACTAGCCGGGGAGCTGTTTTTT. Protein product: CASSLAGLAGELFF. The chain joins TRBV11-2 to TRBJ2-2, with 8 bases aligning to TRBD2. From germline, CDR1 is SGHAT and CDR2 FQNNGV. This CDR3 is 14 amino acids long. V was pared by 1 base and J by 6 bases, with 1 base of the junction left unmatched. The full variable domain, rest sourced from reference TRBV11-2 and TRBJ2-2, is EAGVAQSPRYKIIEKRQSVAFWCNPISGHATLYWYQQILGQGPKLLIQFQNNGVVDDSQLPKDRFSAERLKGVDSTLKIQPAKLEDSAVYLCASSLAGLAGELFFGEGSRLTVL.

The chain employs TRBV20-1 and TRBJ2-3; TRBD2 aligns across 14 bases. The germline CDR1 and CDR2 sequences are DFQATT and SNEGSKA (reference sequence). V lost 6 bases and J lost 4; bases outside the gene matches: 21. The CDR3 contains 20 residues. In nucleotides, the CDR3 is TGCAGTGCATCCTACTTTCCTGGACTAGCGGGGGGTACGATCCCAGATACGCAGTATTTT. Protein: CSASYFPGLAGGTIPDTQYF.

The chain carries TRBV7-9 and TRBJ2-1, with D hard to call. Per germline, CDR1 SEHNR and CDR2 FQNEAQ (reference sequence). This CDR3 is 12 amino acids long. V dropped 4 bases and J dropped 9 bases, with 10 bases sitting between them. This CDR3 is CASSSAAVEQFF. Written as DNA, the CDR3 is TGTGCCAGCAGCTCCGCGGCGGTTGAGCAGTTCTTC.

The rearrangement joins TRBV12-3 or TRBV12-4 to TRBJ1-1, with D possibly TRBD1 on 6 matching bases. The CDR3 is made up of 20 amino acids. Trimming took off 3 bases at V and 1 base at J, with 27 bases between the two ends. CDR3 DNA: TGTGCCAGCAGTTTGGGGCTTGTTTATGGGGTCGACAGGCGGAACACTGAAGCTTTCTTT. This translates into CASSLGLVYGVDRRNTEAFF.

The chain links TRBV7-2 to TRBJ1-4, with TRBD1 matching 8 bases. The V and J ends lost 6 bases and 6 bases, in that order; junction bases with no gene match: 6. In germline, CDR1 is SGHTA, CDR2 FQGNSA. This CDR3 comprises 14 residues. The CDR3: CASRPTGGDEKLFF. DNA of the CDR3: TGTGCCAGCAGGCCAACAGGGGGTGATGAAAAACTGTTTTTT. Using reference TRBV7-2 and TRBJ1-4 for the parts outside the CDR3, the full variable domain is GAGVSQSPSNKVTEKGKDVELRCDPISGHTALYWYRQSLGQGLEFLIYFQGNSAPDKSGLPSDRFSAERTGGSVSTLTIQRTQQEDSAVYLCASRPTGGDEKLFFGSGTQLSVL.

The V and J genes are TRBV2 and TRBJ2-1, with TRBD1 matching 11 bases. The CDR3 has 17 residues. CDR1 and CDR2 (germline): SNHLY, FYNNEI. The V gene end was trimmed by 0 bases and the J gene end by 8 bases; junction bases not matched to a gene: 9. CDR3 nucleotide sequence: TGTGCCAGCAGTGAAGCTAGGACAGGGGGCGTTATTGATGAGCAGTTCTTC. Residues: CASSEARTGGVIDEQFF.

CDR3 protein: CASSQTWREDPGELFF. The CDR3 DNA sequence: TGTGCCAGCAGCCAAACGTGGCGGGAGGATCCCGGGGAGCTGTTTTTT. The gene calls are TRBV7-9 and TRBJ2-2; 8 positions agree with TRBD2. With 5 bases clipped from V and 6 bases from J, the junction kept 11 bases outside the gene matches. In germline, CDR1 is SEHNR, CDR2 FQNEAQ (reference sequence). The CDR3 loop spans 16 amino acids.

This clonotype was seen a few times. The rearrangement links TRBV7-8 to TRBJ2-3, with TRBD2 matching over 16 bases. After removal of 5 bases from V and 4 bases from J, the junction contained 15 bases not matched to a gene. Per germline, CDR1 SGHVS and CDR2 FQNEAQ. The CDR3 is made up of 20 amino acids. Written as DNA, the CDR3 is TGTGCCAGCAGCACCCCCAGCGGGACTAGCGGGAGGGCACCCGCAGATACGCAGTATTTT. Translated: CASSTPSGTSGRAPADTQYF.

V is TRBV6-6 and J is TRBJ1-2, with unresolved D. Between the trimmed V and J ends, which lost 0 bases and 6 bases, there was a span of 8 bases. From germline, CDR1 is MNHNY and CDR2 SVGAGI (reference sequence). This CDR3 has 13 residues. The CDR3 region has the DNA TGTGCCAGCAGTTACTCGAATATCCATGGCTACACCTTC. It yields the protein CASSYSNIHGYTF.

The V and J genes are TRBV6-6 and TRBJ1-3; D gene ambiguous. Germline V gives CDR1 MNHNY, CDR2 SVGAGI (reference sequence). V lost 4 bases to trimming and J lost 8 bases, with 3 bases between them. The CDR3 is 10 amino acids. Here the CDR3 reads CASSSHTIYF. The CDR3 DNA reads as TGTGCCAGCAGTTCCCACACCATATATTTT.

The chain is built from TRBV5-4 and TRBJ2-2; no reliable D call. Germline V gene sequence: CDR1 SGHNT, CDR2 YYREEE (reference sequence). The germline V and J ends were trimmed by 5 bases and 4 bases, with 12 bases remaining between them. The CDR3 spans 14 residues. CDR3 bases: TGTGCCAGCAGATTTGTTGGTGGCACCGGGGAGCTGTTTTTT. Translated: CASRFVGGTGELFF. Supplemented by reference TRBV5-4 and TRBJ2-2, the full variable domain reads ETGVTQSPTHLIKTRGQQVTLRCSSQSGHNTVSWYQQALGQGPQFIFQYYREEENGRGNFPPRFSGLQFPNYSSELNVNALELDDSALYLCASRFVGGTGELFFGEGSRLTVL.

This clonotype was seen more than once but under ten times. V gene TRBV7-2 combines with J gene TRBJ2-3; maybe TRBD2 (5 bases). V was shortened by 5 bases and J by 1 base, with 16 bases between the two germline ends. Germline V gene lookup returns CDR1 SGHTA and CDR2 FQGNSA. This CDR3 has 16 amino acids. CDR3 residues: CASSADPWGGTDTQYF. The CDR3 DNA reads TGTGCCAGCAGCGCTGACCCCTGGGGAGGCACAGATACGCAGTATTTT.

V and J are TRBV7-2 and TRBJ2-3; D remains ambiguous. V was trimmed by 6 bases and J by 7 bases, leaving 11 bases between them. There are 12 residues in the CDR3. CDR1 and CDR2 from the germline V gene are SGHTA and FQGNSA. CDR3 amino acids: CASSEDDYTQYF. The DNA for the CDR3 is TGTGCCAGCAGTGAAGACGATTATACGCAGTATTTT.

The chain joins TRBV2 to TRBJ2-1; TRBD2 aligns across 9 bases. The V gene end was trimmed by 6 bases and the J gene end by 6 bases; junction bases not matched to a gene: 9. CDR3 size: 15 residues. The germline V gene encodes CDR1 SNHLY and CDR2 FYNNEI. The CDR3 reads CASRITSGRINEQFF. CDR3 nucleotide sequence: TGTGCCAGCAGGATTACTAGCGGGCGTATCAATGAGCAGTTCTTC.

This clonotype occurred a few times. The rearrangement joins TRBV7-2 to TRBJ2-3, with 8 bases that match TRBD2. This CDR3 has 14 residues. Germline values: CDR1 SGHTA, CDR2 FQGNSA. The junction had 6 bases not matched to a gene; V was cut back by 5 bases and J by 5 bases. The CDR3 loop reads CASSPGLEEDTQYF. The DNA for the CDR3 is TGTGCCAGCAGCCCGGGACTAGAAGAAGATACGCAGTATTTT.

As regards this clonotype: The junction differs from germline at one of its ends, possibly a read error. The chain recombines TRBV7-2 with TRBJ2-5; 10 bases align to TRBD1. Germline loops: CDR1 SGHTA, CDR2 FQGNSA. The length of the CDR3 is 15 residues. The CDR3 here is CASSYDRGLQEAQYF. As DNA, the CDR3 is TGTGCCAGCAGCTATGACAGGGGGCTCCAAGAGGCCCAGTACTTC.

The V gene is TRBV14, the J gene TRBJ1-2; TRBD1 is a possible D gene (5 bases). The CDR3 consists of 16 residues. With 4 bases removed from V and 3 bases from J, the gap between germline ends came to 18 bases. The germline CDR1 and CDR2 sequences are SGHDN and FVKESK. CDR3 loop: CASSLSPGTIDYGYTF. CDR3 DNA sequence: TGTGCCAGCAGCCTTTCGCCCGGGACGATAGACTATGGCTACACCTTC. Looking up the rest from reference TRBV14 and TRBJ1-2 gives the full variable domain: EAGVTQFPSHSVIEKGQTVTLRCDPISGHDNLYWYRRVMGKEIKFLLHFVKESKQDESGMPNNRFLAERTGGTYSTLKVQPAELEDSGVYFCASSLSPGTIDYGYTFGSGTRLTVV.